This T cell receptor beta chain was sequenced during a study of CD8 T cells in Susac syndrome. The CDR3 length is 13 residues. V gave up 7 bases and J gave up 7 bases; unmatched junction bases: 9. Random hexamers were used to reverse transcribe an amount of roughly 0.45 to 1 ug RNA. immunoSEQ multiplex PCR amplified TCR beta CDR3 across 54 Vbeta, 13 Jbeta. TCRdb independently ran MiXCR on the immunoSEQ multiplex PCR reads; one entry per CDR3 protein. The table lists roughly 120,000 distinct CDR3 sequences, more than 85% of them singletons. High-throughput TCR beta sequencing covered peripheral CD8+ and CD4+ T cells. It was treatment-naive patients with stable or active relapsing-remitting disease who made up the multiple sclerosis controls. TEMRA cells were FACS-enriched, unlike CD8+ and CD4+ T cells, which were negatively isolated.

The source is a human donor with multiple sclerosis. Sequenced sample: CD4+ T cells from PBMCs. The chain employs TRBV12-3 or TRBV12-4 and TRBJ1-2; TRBD1 aligns across 7 bases. CDR3 sequence: CASTLGQYPGYTF. CDR3 DNA: TGTGCCAGCACCCTGGGACAGTACCCTGGCTACACCTTC.